These 19 T cell receptor beta chains were all obtained from the same sample, sequenced in a study of blood T cell repertoires in COVID-19. The repertoire was sequenced with immunoSEQ multiplex PCR; TCRdb's copy has only in-frame clones and lacks some. Of 150,000 to 200,000 clones in the sample, approximately 85% were seen once. Sequencing input: peripheral blood. These receptors were taken from a man aged 60 to 69 with acute or convalescent COVID-19.

The chain combines TRBV7-3 with TRBJ2-2, with 10 bases that match TRBD2. V was pared by 0 bases and J by 4 bases, with 8 bases of the junction left unmatched. The CDR3 has 18 residues. In germline, CDR1 is SGHTA, CDR2 FQGTGA. The CDR3 protein is CASSLTIGLAARTGELFF. In nucleotides, the CDR3 is TGTGCCAGCAGCTTAACGATAGGACTAGCGGCCCGCACCGGGGAGCTGTTTTTT.

This chain links TRBV27 with TRBJ2-3; 7 nucleotides align to TRBD1. Germline V gene data show CDR1 as MNHEY and CDR2 as SMNVEV (reference sequence). The CDR3 is 14 residues long. V lost 5 bases and J lost 0; bases outside the gene matches: 2. The chain's CDR3 is CASSLQGSTDTQYF. DNA of the CDR3: TGTGCCAGCAGTCTACAGGGGAGCACAGATACGCAGTATTTT.

V usage is TRBV27 and J usage is TRBJ2-3, with 7 bases fitting TRBD2. This CDR3 contains 16 residues. Trimming removed 2 bases from V and 8 bases from J; junction bases left unmatched: 13. The germline CDR1 and CDR2 sequences are MNHEY and SMNVEV (reference sequence). This chain's CDR3 is CASSLIIAGDGGTQYF. DNA of the CDR3: TGTGCCAGCAGTTTAATCATCGCGGGAGACGGAGGTACGCAGTATTTT.

The genes are TRBV27 and TRBJ2-2; no clear D. Germline V CDR1 and CDR2: MNHEY, SMNVEV (reference sequence). This CDR3 contains 14 residues. The germline V and J ends were trimmed by 4 bases and 0 bases, with 6 bases remaining between them. DNA of the CDR3: TGTGCCAGCAGTTCCTTCGCGAACACCGGGGAGCTGTTTTTT. Protein sequence: CASSSFANTGELFF.

The chain joins TRBV5-1 to TRBJ2-1; perhaps TRBD2 as D (5 bases). CDR1 and CDR2 (germline): SGHRS, YFSETQ. CDR3 length equals 15 residues. Between the trimmed V and J ends, which lost 7 bases and 3 bases, there was a span of 17 bases. This CDR3 reads CASSLPLAFYNEQFF. The CDR3 DNA is TGCGCCAGCTCTTTACCCTTAGCGTTCTACAATGAGCAGTTCTTC.

The chain links TRBV7-3 to TRBJ1-1, with D perhaps matching TRBD1 (5 bases). This CDR3 is built from 13 residues. V was pared by 8 bases and J by 0 bases, with 10 bases between. Germline lookup yields CDR1 SGHTA and CDR2 FQGTGA. CDR3 sequence reads: CASSQVVNTEAFF. The CDR3 DNA follows: TGTGCCAGCTCACAGGTGGTGAACACTGAAGCTTTCTTT.

The genes are TRBV30 and TRBJ1-1; 9 nucleotides align to TRBD1. Per the germline V gene, CDR1 is GTSNPN and CDR2 is SVGIG (reference sequence). J was trimmed by 5 bases and V by 5 bases; bases with no gene match: 15. The CDR3 extends over 16 amino acids. CDR3 sequence reads: CAWARPGQGIWTEAFF. The CDR3 DNA sequence: TGTGCCTGGGCGAGACCGGGACAGGGAATTTGGACTGAAGCTTTCTTT.

The rearrangement uses TRBV24-1 and TRBJ2-3; D perhaps matches TRBD2 (5 bases). V was clipped by 2 bases and J by 4 bases, with 18 bases between them. Germline CDR1 and CDR2: KGHDR and SFDVKD. The CDR3 has 17 amino acids. In DNA form, the CDR3 reads TGTGCCACCAGTGATTCCGGCGCTAGCCGAGGGCCAGATACGCAGTATTTT. Encoded protein: CATSDSGASRGPDTQYF.

This chain joins TRBV5-1 and TRBJ2-2, with a tentative D call TRBD2 (5 bases). V was cut by 5 bases and J by 5 bases, with 10 bases left in between. Germline V gives CDR1 SGHRS, CDR2 YFSETQ. This CDR3 is 13 amino acids long. This CDR3 is CASSRDGTGELFF. The CDR3 region has the DNA TGCGCCAGCAGTCGGGATGGTACCGGGGAGCTGTTTTTT.

The chain links TRBV4-3 to TRBJ2-7; tentative D call: TRBD2 (6 bases). With 5 bases removed from V and 2 bases from J, the gap between germline ends came to 13 bases. This CDR3 spans 14 amino acids. Per germline, CDR1 LGHNA and CDR2 YSLEER. CDR3 region: CASSSGTGAYEQYF. The DNA of the CDR3 is TGCGCCAGCAGCTCCGGGACGGGGGCCTACGAGCAGTACTTC.

This chain joins TRBV7-8 and TRBJ1-2; 9 positions agree with TRBD1. V was pared by 5 bases and J by 6 bases, with 7 bases of the junction left unmatched. The CDR3 spans 14 residues. Germline lookup yields CDR1 SGHVS and CDR2 FQNEAQ. In DNA form, the CDR3 reads TGTGCCAGCAGCCTAAAACAGGGGGCGGATGGCTACACCTTC. Encoded protein: CASSLKQGADGYTF.

Only one count was recorded for this clone. This chain joins TRBV19 and TRBJ1-2; no definite D call. The V end lost 7 bases, the J end lost 2 bases, and 14 bases lay between the germline ends. The germline CDR1 and CDR2 sequences are LNHDA and SQIVND (reference sequence). CDR3 size: 14 residues. CDR3: CASTPRPSNYGYTF. The CDR3 DNA sequence: TGTGCCAGTACCCCCAGGCCATCCAACTATGGCTACACCTTC.

This rearrangement joins TRBV29-1 to TRBJ2-3, with D possibly matching TRBD2 (5 bases). V dropped 6 bases and J dropped 0 bases, with 13 bases sitting between them. This CDR3 contains 14 residues. Germline CDR1 is SQVTM and CDR2 is ANQGSEA. CDR3 nucleotide sequence: TGCAGCGTGGACCTTTCGGGGAGCACAGATACGCAGTATTTT. Translated, it gives CSVDLSGSTDTQYF.

The chain couples TRBV7-9 to TRBJ1-3; no clear D. Germline values: CDR1 SEHNR, CDR2 FQNEAQ (reference sequence). The CDR3 consists of 15 residues. The V gene lost 3 bases and the J gene lost 0 bases, with 9 bases spanning the gap. The CDR3: CASSLQQTSGNTIYF. The CDR3 coding sequence is TGTGCCAGCAGCTTGCAACAGACCTCTGGAAACACCATATATTTT.

The chain employs TRBV29-1 and TRBJ2-2; TRBD2 agrees at 9 bases. Unmatched junction bases numbered 7, after V lost 4 bases and J lost 7 bases. This CDR3 has 14 amino acids. The germline gives CDR1 SQVTM, CDR2 ANQGSEA. CDR3 sequence (DNA): TGCAGCGTTGTCCTGGGGACTAGCCTCGGGGAGCTGTTTTTT. This gives the protein CSVVLGTSLGELFF.

V is TRBV30 and J is TRBJ2-3, with 7 bases that match TRBD1. Germline V gene data show CDR1 as GTSNPN and CDR2 as SVGIG (reference sequence). With V trimmed by 3 bases and J by 2 bases, 5 bases remained unmatched. The CDR3 is made up of 14 amino acids. The CDR3 protein is CAWRQGWTTDTQYF. The CDR3 coding sequence is TGTGCCTGGAGACAGGGGTGGACCACAGATACGCAGTATTTT. The full variable domain, rest sourced from reference TRBV30 and TRBJ2-3, is SQTIHQWPATLVQPVGSPLSLECTVEGTSNPNLYWYRQAAGRGLQLLFYSVGIGQISSEVPQNLSASRPQDRQFILSSKKLLLSDSGFYLCAWRQGWTTDTQYFGPGTRLTVL.

V and J are TRBV5-1 and TRBJ2-7, with 9 bases lining up with TRBD2. Germline loops: CDR1 SGHRS, CDR2 YFSETQ. The CDR3 runs to 16 residues. J was trimmed by 2 bases and V by 0 bases; bases with no gene match: 6. Here the CDR3 DNA reads TGCGCCAGCAGCTTGGGGTCTAGCGGGGCAACCTACGAGCAGTACTTC. Protein product: CASSLGSSGATYEQYF.

The genes are TRBV6-5 and TRBJ1-2; D unclear. Germline V gene sequence: CDR1 MNHEY, CDR2 SVGAGI. The length of the CDR3 is 13 residues. The V gene lost 2 bases and the J gene lost 8 bases, with 12 bases spanning the gap. The CDR3 DNA reads TGTGCCAGCAGTTACCCCGGGAAAGCGGGCTACACCTTC. It is translated as CASSYPGKAGYTF.

The CDR3 region is CASSKADNQETQYF. The CDR3 region has the DNA TGTGCCAGCAGTAAGGCGGACAACCAAGAGACCCAGTACTTC. The chain is built from TRBV28 and TRBJ2-5; weak D call: TRBD1 (5 bases). The V end was cut by 5 bases, the J end by 0 bases, with 10 bases between. CDR1 is MDHEN and CDR2 is SYDVKM in the germline V gene. The CDR3 totals 14 residues. The variable domain in full, with the rest retrieved from reference TRBV28 and TRBJ2-5, is DVKVTQSSRYLVKRTGEKVFLECVQDMDHENMFWYRQDPGLGLRLIYFSYDVKMKEKGDIPEGYSVSREKKERFSLILESASTNQTSMYLCASSKADNQETQYFGPGTRLLVL.